What follows are 8 T cell receptor beta chains derived from one specimen sequenced in a study of shared T cell receptors in the human thymus. Some clones are missing from TCRdb's copy, which holds only in-frame ones; the method was immunoSEQ multiplex PCR. The sample lists 720,000 or so clones; approximately 85% were seen once. This sample also appeared in a second study, on human thymus T cells.

The specimen was thymocytes. The source of these receptors is a girl under three years old with a congenital heart defect.

The V gene is TRBV28, the J gene TRBJ2-5; TRBD2 might be the D (5 bases). The CDR3 is 15 amino acids. Looked up from germline, CDR1 is MDHEN and CDR2 is SYDVKM. V was shortened by 8 bases and J by 3 bases, with 19 bases between the two germline ends. CDR3 DNA sequence: TGTGCCAGCGGAACTAGTAGGCCCCCCGAAGAGACCCAGTACTTC. Amino acids: CASGTSRPPEETQYF.

The chain combines TRBV6-4 with TRBJ1-2; the match to TRBD1 covers 7 bases. The junction had 6 bases not matched to a gene; V was cut back by 2 bases and J by 6 bases. Germline CDR1 MRHNA, CDR2 SNTAGT. This CDR3 has 14 amino acids. The CDR3 region has the DNA TGTGCCAGCAGTGACAGGGGACAGTTTGATGGCTACACCTTC. Its protein product is CASSDRGQFDGYTF.

The chain has TRBV10-3 and TRBJ1-4; tentative D call: TRBD1 (6 bases). Looked up from germline, CDR1 is ENHRY and CDR2 is SYGVKD. The CDR3 extends over 14 amino acids. V was clipped by 3 bases and J by 7 bases, with 12 bases between them. This chain's CDR3 is CAISDRGGSEKLFF. DNA of the CDR3: TGTGCCATCAGTGACAGGGGAGGGAGTGAAAAACTGTTTTTT.

The chain links TRBV15 to TRBJ2-3, with unresolved D. Trimming shortened V by 3 bases and J by 2 bases, and 18 bases separated the two germline ends. The CDR3 totals 17 residues. CDR1 and CDR2 (germline): LNHNV, YYDKDF (reference sequence). The CDR3 region has the DNA TGTGCCACCAGCAGTGCCGCCGGGTCCGGGTACACAGATACGCAGTATTTT. Residues: CATSSAAGSGYTDTQYF.

This sequence joins TRBV27 and TRBJ2-3; D is unclear. Germline CDR1 reads MNHEY; CDR2 reads SMNVEV (reference sequence). Trimming removed 7 bases at V and 1 base at J, with 9 bases between. The CDR3 is 13 amino acids. CDR3 in DNA: TGTGCCAGCACTGAGCGAGGCACAGATACGCAGTATTTT. This encodes CASTERGTDTQYF.

The chain is built from TRBV5-6 and TRBJ1-1, with no clear D. CDR3 size: 17 residues. Germline CDR1 SGHDT, CDR2 YYEEEE. Trimming pared 4 bases from V and 1 base from J, leaving 20 bases between. Here the CDR3 reads CASSLYMVGRGNTEAFF. The CDR3 DNA reads as TGTGCCAGCAGCCTATATATGGTAGGGAGAGGGAACACTGAAGCTTTCTTT.

This rearrangement joins TRBV6-1 to TRBJ1-2; D is unclear. Germline loops: CDR1 MNHNS, CDR2 SASEGT. The CDR3 spans 14 residues. Trimming shortened V by 2 bases and J by 4 bases, and 11 bases separated the two germline ends. The CDR3 protein is CASSESGRGYGYTF. DNA for the CDR3: TGTGCCAGCAGTGAATCCGGGAGAGGCTATGGCTACACCTTC.

The rearrangement links TRBV14 to TRBJ1-1; D is uncertain. Trimming pared 0 bases from V and 5 bases from J, leaving 19 bases between. This CDR3 is 17 amino acids long. Looked up from germline, CDR1 is SGHDN and CDR2 is FVKESK. The CDR3 nucleotides read TGTGCCAGCAGCCAAGATTTCCGGCAACCAAACGGGACTGAAGCTTTCTTT. Protein product: CASSQDFRQPNGTEAFF.